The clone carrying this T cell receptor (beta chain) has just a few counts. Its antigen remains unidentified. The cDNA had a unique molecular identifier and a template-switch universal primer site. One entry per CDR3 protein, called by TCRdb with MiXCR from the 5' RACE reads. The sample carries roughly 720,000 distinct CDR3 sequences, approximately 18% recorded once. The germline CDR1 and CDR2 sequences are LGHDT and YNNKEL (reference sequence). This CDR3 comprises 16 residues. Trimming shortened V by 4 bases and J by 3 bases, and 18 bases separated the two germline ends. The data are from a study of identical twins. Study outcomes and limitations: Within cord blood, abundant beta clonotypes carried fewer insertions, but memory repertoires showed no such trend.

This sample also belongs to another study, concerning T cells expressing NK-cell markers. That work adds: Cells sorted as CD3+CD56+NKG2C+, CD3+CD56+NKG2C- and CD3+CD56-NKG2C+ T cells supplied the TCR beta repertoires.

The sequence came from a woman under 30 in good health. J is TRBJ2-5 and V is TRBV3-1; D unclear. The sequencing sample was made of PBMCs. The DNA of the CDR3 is TGTGCCAGCAGCCCCCCTCCGGGCCTAACCAAAGAGACCCAGTACTTC. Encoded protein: CASSPPPGLTKETQYF.